Below, 27 T cell receptor beta chains from the same sample are listed, as sequenced in a study of blood T cell repertoires in COVID-19 (dated by TCRdb to about 2020). Preparation of the library involved the immunoSEQ multiplex PCR assay. TCRdb obtained this table from immuneACCESS and retained in-frame rearrangements with V and J assigned. These tables miss some clones; where compared with another copy, unresolved V genes account for less than half of the shortfall, and the remainder is unexplained. For this sample there are some 180,000 clones; approximately 89% appear just once. The top ten clones comprise 6.5% to 9% of the sample. The specimen sequenced was peripheral blood. The receptors shown here come from a woman aged 55-69 years with acute or convalescent COVID-19.

This clone has a single count. Other DNA sequences in this specimen translate into the identical CDR3. This chain links TRBV28 with TRBJ1-1; D is uncertain. With 3 bases removed from V and 0 bases from J, the gap between germline ends came to 8 bases. Germline loops: CDR1 MDHEN, CDR2 SYDVKM. CDR3 size: 14 residues. CDR3 residues: CASSFGSLNTEAFF. The DNA of the CDR3 is TGTGCCAGCAGTTTTGGCAGTTTGAACACTGAAGCTTTCTTT.

The V gene is TRBV28, the J gene TRBJ1-5, with no clear D. This CDR3 is 12 amino acids long. V was shortened by 1 base and J by 7 bases, with 5 bases between the two germline ends. Germline V gives CDR1 MDHEN, CDR2 SYDVKM. The CDR3 reads CASSLLGQPQHF. The DNA for the CDR3 is TGTGCCAGCAGTTTATTGGGCCAGCCCCAGCATTTT.

On this clone itself: Other nucleotide sequences in the sample specify the same CDR3. The chain couples TRBV18 to TRBJ1-2, with no clear D. Germline values: CDR1 KGHSH, CDR2 LQKENI. CDR3 length equals 13 residues. The ends were cut back, 0 bases at V and 8 bases at J, with 10 bases in the middle. The CDR3 sequence: CASSPPSRGGYTF. The CDR3 DNA reads as TGTGCCAGCTCACCACCGTCCCGGGGAGGCTACACCTTC. Using reference TRBV18 and TRBJ1-2 for the parts outside the CDR3, the full variable domain is NAGVMQNPRHLVRRRGQEARLRCSPMKGHSHVYWYRQLPEEGLKFMVYLQKENIIDESGMPKERFSAEFPKEGPSILRIQQVVRGDSAAYFCASSPPSRGGYTFGSGTRLTVV.

This clone was counted at least ten times. This chain uses TRBV11-2 with TRBJ2-4, with 10 nucleotides matching TRBD2. Germline loops: CDR1 SGHAT, CDR2 FQNNGV. After removal of 6 bases from V and 3 bases from J, the junction contained 8 bases not matched to a gene. This CDR3 has 16 amino acids. The CDR3 protein is CASRAYSSGSKNIQYF. In DNA, the CDR3 is TGTGCCAGCAGAGCTTACTCTAGCGGGAGCAAAAACATTCAGTACTTC.

The chain links TRBV27 to TRBJ1-2, with unresolved D. Per germline, CDR1 MNHEY and CDR2 SMNVEV (reference sequence). The ends were cut back, 5 bases at V and 6 bases at J, with 16 bases in the middle. This CDR3 comprises 14 residues. The CDR3 here is CASSPREASNGYTF. The CDR3 DNA is TGTGCCAGCAGTCCCCGCGAAGCCTCCAATGGCTACACCTTC.

The chain couples TRBV5-6 to TRBJ2-1; maybe TRBD2 (6 bases). In germline, CDR1 is SGHDT, CDR2 YYEEEE. The CDR3 loop spans 13 amino acids. Trimming took off 4 bases at V and 4 bases at J, with 9 bases between the two ends. The CDR3 here is CASSGGLYNEQFF. The CDR3 bases are TGTGCCAGCAGCGGGGGACTGTACAATGAGCAGTTCTTC.

Note on this clone: The same CDR3 also results from other DNA sequences found in this sample. This sequence joins TRBV27 and TRBJ2-1, with 11 bases identical to TRBD2. This CDR3 has 13 amino acids. Germline V gene data show CDR1 as MNHEY and CDR2 as SMNVEV (reference sequence). J was trimmed by 6 bases and V by 6 bases; bases with no gene match: 1. This CDR3 reads CASSLAGGNEQFF. The CDR3, as DNA: TGTGCCAGCAGCCTAGCGGGGGGCAATGAGCAGTTCTTC.

The gene calls are TRBV20-1 and TRBJ2-3; no clear D gene. The CDR3 consists of 13 residues. V lost 3 bases, J lost 3 bases, and 10 bases lay in between. CDR1 DFQATT and CDR2 SNEGSKA come from the germline V gene (reference sequence). The CDR3 nucleotides read TGCAGTGCTAGTGACACTACGACAGATACGCAGTATTTT. Its translation: CSASDTTTDTQYF.

This clone was seen once. This chain links TRBV6-1 with TRBJ1-4; D remains ambiguous. Germline CDR1 reads MNHNS; CDR2 reads SASEGT. The CDR3 contains 14 residues. Trimming took 2 bases from V and 3 from J, leaving 7 bases between them. The DNA for the CDR3 is TGTGCCAGCAGTGAATCCAGCGCTAATGAAAAACTGTTTTTT. This translates into CASSESSANEKLFF.

The chain carries TRBV11-2 and TRBJ1-1, with 7 bases identical to TRBD1. Germline V gene sequence: CDR1 SGHAT, CDR2 FQNNGV. Trimming cost V 1 base and J 7 bases; bases outside gene matches: 6. This CDR3 spans 14 amino acids. The CDR3 loop reads CASSLVRGQGEAFF. CDR3 bases: TGTGCCAGCAGCTTAGTGAGGGGGCAGGGTGAAGCTTTCTTT.

The chain uses TRBV5-1 and TRBJ2-7; D gene unclear. There are 12 residues in the CDR3. Trimming took off 4 bases at V and 3 bases at J, with 8 bases between the two ends. Germline V lookup: CDR1 SGHRS, CDR2 YFSETQ. The chain's CDR3 is CASSPNSYEQYF. The CDR3 DNA sequence: TGCGCCAGCAGCCCGAATAGCTACGAGCAGTACTTC.

This chain's CDR3 is CASMARGLSGNTIYF. Here the CDR3 DNA reads TGTGCCAGCATGGCCCGGGGTCTCTCTGGAAACACCATATATTTT. This chain connects TRBV2 to TRBJ1-3; D is unclear. There are 15 residues in the CDR3. The V gene lost 7 bases and the J gene lost 0 bases, with 13 bases spanning the gap. Germline lookup yields CDR1 SNHLY and CDR2 FYNNEI.

The V call is TRBV12-3 or TRBV12-4, the J call TRBJ1-5; D gene uncertain. V lost 3 bases and J 7 bases, leaving 10 bases between the germline ends. The CDR3 extends over 13 amino acids. This CDR3 reads CASSFQDLQPQHF. As DNA, the CDR3 is TGTGCCAGCAGTTTTCAGGACTTGCAGCCCCAGCATTTT.

The sample holds one count of this clone. The chain recombines TRBV12-3 or TRBV12-4 with TRBJ2-7; D gene ambiguous. The CDR3 contains 12 residues. V shed 4 bases and J shed 2 bases, with 6 bases lying between them. The CDR3: CASSSGAYEQYF. As DNA, the CDR3 is TGTGCCAGCAGTTCCGGAGCCTACGAGCAGTACTTC.

This chain uses TRBV27 with TRBJ2-1, with TRBD2 matching 7 bases. The V gene end was trimmed by 2 bases and the J gene end by 10 bases; junction bases not matched to a gene: 11. Germline V gene lookup returns CDR1 MNHEY and CDR2 SMNVEV (reference sequence). The CDR3 covers 15 residues. Here the CDR3 DNA reads TGTGCCAGCAGTTTACTTTCGGCGGGAGTACGCGAGCAGTTCTTC. Protein sequence: CASSLLSAGVREQFF.

The chain has TRBV18 and TRBJ1-2; D is unclear. The CDR3 has 12 amino acids. Germline V gives CDR1 KGHSH, CDR2 LQKENI. With 0 bases removed from V and 6 bases from J, the gap between germline ends came to 5 bases. As DNA, the CDR3 is TGTGCCAGCTCACCACCGACTCATGGCTACACCTTC. This translates into CASSPPTHGYTF. The full variable domain, rest sourced from reference TRBV18 and TRBJ1-2, is NAGVMQNPRHLVRRRGQEARLRCSPMKGHSHVYWYRQLPEEGLKFMVYLQKENIIDESGMPKERFSAEFPKEGPSILRIQQVVRGDSAAYFCASSPPTHGYTFGSGTRLTVV.

The V gene is TRBV7-3, the J gene TRBJ2-1; 7 positions agree with TRBD1. The CDR3 length is 13 residues. Germline CDR1 and CDR2: SGHTA and FQGTGA. After removal of 5 bases from V and 8 bases from J, the junction contained 6 bases not matched to a gene. CDR3 bases: TGTGCCAGCAGCGCCCTTGACAGGGATGAGCAGTTCTTC. Translated: CASSALDRDEQFF.

The chain uses TRBV10-2 and TRBJ1-5; 7 positions agree with TRBD1. J was trimmed by 7 bases and V by 5 bases; bases with no gene match: 5. The CDR3 length is 13 residues. Germline V gives CDR1 WSHSY, CDR2 SAAADI. In DNA, the CDR3 is TGCGCCAGCAGTACGGGACAGAGGCAGCCCCAGCATTTT. Translating gives CASSTGQRQPQHF.

This rearrangement joins TRBV25-1 to TRBJ2-7; 9 nucleotides agree with TRBD1. With V trimmed by 4 bases and J by 4 bases, 11 bases remained unmatched. The CDR3 has 16 amino acids. Germline values: CDR1 MGHDK, CDR2 SYGVNS. CDR3 amino acids: CASSASRGTGNYEQYF. CDR3 nucleotides: TGTGCCAGCAGTGCCTCCCGAGGGACAGGGAATTACGAGCAGTACTTC.

The chain is built from TRBV5-1 and TRBJ2-1; 9 bases fit TRBD2. The J segment lost 4 bases and the V segment lost 5 bases, leaving 7 bases of the junction unmatched. The CDR3 is 15 amino acids. Germline values: CDR1 SGHRS, CDR2 YFSETQ. The CDR3 nucleotides read TGCGCCAGCAGTACTGGCGGGGGGGGTTACAATGAGCAGTTCTTC. It yields the protein CASSTGGGGYNEQFF.

The sample holds one count of this clone. J is TRBJ2-5 and V is TRBV2; D perhaps matches TRBD2 (6 bases). V was clipped by 7 bases and J by 4 bases, with 10 bases between them. CDR3 size: 12 residues. The germline V gene encodes CDR1 SNHLY and CDR2 FYNNEI. The CDR3 protein is CASTDGGETQYF. The DNA of the CDR3 is TGTGCCAGCACAGACGGGGGAGAGACCCAGTACTTC.

J is TRBJ1-1 and V is TRBV28; 9 bases map to TRBD1. The CDR3 loop spans 12 amino acids. The germline V gene encodes CDR1 MDHEN and CDR2 SYDVKM. The junction had 6 bases not matched to a gene; V was cut back by 6 bases and J by 10 bases. CDR3 sequence: CASSPMDRGAFF. DNA of the CDR3: TGTGCCAGCAGCCCAATGGACAGGGGAGCTTTCTTT.

This chain links TRBV7-2 with TRBJ2-1, with 8 bases fitting TRBD2. Trimming took 6 bases from V and 0 from J; bases not matched to a gene: 4. In germline, CDR1 is SGHTA, CDR2 FQGNSA. The CDR3 sequence is 15 residues long. The chain's CDR3 is CASRLAVGSYNEQFF. Written as DNA, the CDR3 is TGTGCCAGCAGACTAGCGGTCGGCTCCTACAATGAGCAGTTCTTC.

The chain joins TRBV3-1 (or the pseudogene TRBV3-2) to TRBJ2-1; TRBD2 matches at 10 bases. The CDR3 runs to 19 residues. CDR1 and CDR2 (germline): LGHDT, YNNKEL (reference sequence). V lost 2 bases, J lost 2 bases, and 12 bases stayed unmatched. CDR3 in amino acids: CASSQPGLAAGSTYNEQFF. CDR3 nucleotide sequence: TGTGCCAGCAGCCAACCCGGACTAGCGGCAGGATCTACCTACAATGAGCAGTTCTTC.

The V gene is TRBV21-1, the J gene TRBJ2-7; the table names TRBD2, a call not compared with the DNA. TRBV21-1 is recorded as a pseudogene. This CDR3 is built from 12 residues. The CDR3 is CASGAEPGEQYF. CDR3 nucleotides: TGTGCCAGCGGAGCGGAGCCAGGTGAGCAGTACTTC.

The chain couples TRBV11-2 to TRBJ1-6; 8 nucleotides line up with TRBD1. Germline CDR1 reads SGHAT; CDR2 reads FQNNGV. CDR3 length: 15 residues. Unmatched junction bases numbered 7, after V lost 2 bases and J lost 10 bases. The CDR3 is CASSLSDRGVSPLHF. The CDR3 coding sequence is TGTGCCAGCAGCTTATCCGACAGGGGCGTCTCACCCCTCCACTTT.

The gene calls are TRBV18 and TRBJ1-5; D is undetermined. Trimming cost V 4 bases and J 5 bases, with 15 bases left between them. Germline V CDR1 and CDR2: KGHSH, LQKENI. CDR3 size: 15 residues. CDR3 region: CASSLKHGEDQPQHF. CDR3 bases: TGTGCCAGCTCACTTAAACACGGGGAAGATCAGCCCCAGCATTTT.